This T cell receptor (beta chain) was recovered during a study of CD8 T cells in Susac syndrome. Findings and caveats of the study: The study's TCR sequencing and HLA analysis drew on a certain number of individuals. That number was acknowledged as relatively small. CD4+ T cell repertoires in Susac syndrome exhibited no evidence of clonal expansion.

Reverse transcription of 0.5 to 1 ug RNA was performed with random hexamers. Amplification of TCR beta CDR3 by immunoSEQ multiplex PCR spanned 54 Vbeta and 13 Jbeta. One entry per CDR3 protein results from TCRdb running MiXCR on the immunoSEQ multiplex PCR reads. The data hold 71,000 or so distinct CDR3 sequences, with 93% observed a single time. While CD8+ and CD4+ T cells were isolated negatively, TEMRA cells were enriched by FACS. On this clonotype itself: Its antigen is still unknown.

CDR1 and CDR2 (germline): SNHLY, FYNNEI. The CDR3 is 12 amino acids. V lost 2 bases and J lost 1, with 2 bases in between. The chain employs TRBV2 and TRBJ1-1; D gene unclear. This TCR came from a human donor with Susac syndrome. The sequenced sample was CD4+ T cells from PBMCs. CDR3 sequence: CASSEQNTEAFF. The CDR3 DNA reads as TGTGCCAGCAGTGAACAGAACACTGAAGCTTTCTTT.